This TCR beta chain was obtained from a study of Ad26.COV2.S vaccination and SARS-CoV-2 variants. On the study more broadly: Enrolled in COV1001, the donor was in the Ad26.COV2.S trial arm, which received the vaccine. Study results and caveats: Considerable breadth of spike-specific CD8+ and CD4+ T cell responses has reportedly been documented following vaccination.

Regarding this clone: Its specificity is unknown.

CDR3 length: 14 residues. In germline, CDR1 is SGHNT, CDR2 YENEEA. Trimming shortened V by 5 bases and J by 2 bases, and 13 bases separated the two germline ends. Treatment meaning: over 15 received Ad26.COV2.S at low or high dose, single or two shots; about 5 received placebo; per-sample allocation not given. Specimens were obtained on day 63 following the first vaccine or placebo injection. The protocol was immunoSEQ multiplex PCR, while the TCRdb copy is restricted to in-frame clones and leaves out a portion. Here the sample spans about 350,000 clones, 86% being singletons. V usage is TRBV11-3 and J usage is TRBJ2-7; a possible D gene is TRBD1 (6 bases). The starting material was peripheral blood, obtained in a trial of Ad26.COV2.S vaccine versus placebo. The clonotype comes from a person aged 18-65 years who received the Ad26.COV2.S COVID-19 vaccine or a placebo. In DNA, the CDR3 is TGTGCCAGCAGCACGAGGACAGCACCCTACGAGCAGTACTTC. Amino acid sequence: CASSTRTAPYEQYF.